Each of the 8 T cell receptor beta chains below was sequenced from the same sample in a study of blood T cell repertoires in COVID-19. Profiling relied on immunoSEQ multiplex PCR, and the TCRdb table lists in-frame clones only, not all of them. The profile covers 310,000 or so clones, with about 87% appearing a single time and approximately 9% taken by the ten largest. Sequencing used PBMCs or T cells enriched from blood (not recorded which). Source of these receptors: a woman aged 18-29 years who had recovered from COVID-19.

Worth noting for this clone: A much larger clone sits a single nucleotide away, making a read error possible. CDR3 nucleotides: TGTGCCAGCAGGATGGGACAGGGCTACGAGCAGTACTTC. This gives the protein CASRMGQGYEQYF. The J gene is TRBJ2-7, the V gene TRBV12-3 or TRBV12-4, with 9 nucleotides matching TRBD1. V dropped 6 bases and J dropped 3; count of bases not matched to a gene: 3. This CDR3 region has 13 residues.

The chain carries TRBV7-9 and TRBJ1-2; 7 bases fit TRBD1. Germline V gives CDR1 SEHNR, CDR2 FQNEAQ (reference sequence). This CDR3 is built from 14 residues. V dropped 0 bases and J dropped 5; count of bases not matched to a gene: 3. The CDR3 reads CASSLALTGYGYTF. DNA for the CDR3: TGTGCCAGCAGCTTAGCCCTGACAGGGTATGGCTACACCTTC.

The chain is built from TRBV5-1 and TRBJ2-1; D is perhaps TRBD2 (6 bases). This CDR3 region has 14 residues. Per the germline V gene, CDR1 is SGHRS and CDR2 is YFSETQ. V was pared by 8 bases and J by 2 bases, with 14 bases between. The CDR3 loop reads CASSSGATYNEQFF. In DNA, the CDR3 is TGCGCCAGTAGTAGCGGAGCTACCTACAATGAGCAGTTCTTC.

The rearrangement joins TRBV10-3 to TRBJ2-5; 9 bases are a match to TRBD1. Unmatched junction bases numbered 4, after V lost 4 bases and J lost 4 bases. Germline V gene sequence: CDR1 ENHRY, CDR2 SYGVKD. The CDR3 extends over 14 amino acids. This CDR3 reads CAISGGQGGETQYF. The CDR3 coding sequence is TGTGCCATCAGTGGGGGACAGGGTGGAGAGACCCAGTACTTC.

The J gene is TRBJ1-6, the V gene TRBV2, with 7 bases matching TRBD1. Trimming cost V 6 bases and J 9 bases; bases outside gene matches: 14. Germline lookup yields CDR1 SNHLY and CDR2 FYNNEI. The CDR3 has 16 amino acids. CDR3 sequence reads: CASSPQGGDSGSPLHF. DNA of the CDR3: TGTGCCAGCAGCCCGCAGGGGGGTGATAGTGGTTCACCCCTCCACTTT.

The gene calls are TRBV7-9 and TRBJ1-1; 9 bases agree with TRBD1. V trimming: 5 bases; J trimming: 4 bases; junction bases outside the gene matches: 8. Germline CDR1 is SEHNR and CDR2 is FQNEAQ (reference sequence). The CDR3 is 15 amino acids. The CDR3 here is CASSNRGLRSTEAFF. CDR3 DNA sequence: TGTGCCAGCAGCAACAGGGGGCTGAGGAGCACTGAAGCTTTCTTT. The full variable domain, rest sourced from reference TRBV7-9 and TRBJ1-1, is DTGVSQNPRHKITKRGQNVTFRCDPISEHNRLYWYRQTLGQGPEFLTYFQNEAQLEKSRLLSDRFSAERPKGSFSTLEIQRTEQGDSAMYLCASSNRGLRSTEAFFGQGTRLTVV.

The V gene is TRBV19, the J gene TRBJ1-4; TRBD1 matches at 7 bases. V lost 3 bases to trimming and J lost 4 bases; unmatched junction nucleotides: 5. From germline, CDR1 is LNHDA and CDR2 SQIVND (reference sequence). The CDR3 spans 15 residues. The CDR3 DNA follows: TGTGCCAGTAGTATCCCGGACAGGCGTAATGAAAAACTGTTTTTT. Translated: CASSIPDRRNEKLFF.

This clone was observed at least ten times. This chain links TRBV5-6 with TRBJ1-1, with D unclear. The CDR3 contains 14 residues. Germline CDR1 SGHDT, CDR2 YYEEEE. The V and J ends lost 0 bases and 11 bases respectively, with 17 bases between them. DNA for the CDR3: TGTGCCAGCAGCTTGGATGTACGCGGGGAAGATGCTTTCTTT. Its protein is CASSLDVRGEDAFF.